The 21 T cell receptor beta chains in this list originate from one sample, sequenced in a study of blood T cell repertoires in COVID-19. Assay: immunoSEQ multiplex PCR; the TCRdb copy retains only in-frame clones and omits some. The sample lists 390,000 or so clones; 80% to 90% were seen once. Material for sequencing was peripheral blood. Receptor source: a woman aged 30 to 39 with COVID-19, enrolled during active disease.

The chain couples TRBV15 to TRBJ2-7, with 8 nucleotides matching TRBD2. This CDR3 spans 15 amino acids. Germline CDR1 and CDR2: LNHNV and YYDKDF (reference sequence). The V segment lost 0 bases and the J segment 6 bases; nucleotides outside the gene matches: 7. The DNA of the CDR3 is TGTGCCACCAGCAGAGATCGGGAGGGTGGGGGCGAGCAGTACTTC. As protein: CATSRDREGGGEQYF. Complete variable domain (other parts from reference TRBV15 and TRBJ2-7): DAMVIQNPRYQVTQFGKPVTLSCSQTLNHNVMYWYQQKSSQAPKLLFHYYDKDFNNEADTPDNFQSRRPNTSFCFLDIRSPGLGDTAMYLCATSRDREGGGEQYFGPGTRLTVT.

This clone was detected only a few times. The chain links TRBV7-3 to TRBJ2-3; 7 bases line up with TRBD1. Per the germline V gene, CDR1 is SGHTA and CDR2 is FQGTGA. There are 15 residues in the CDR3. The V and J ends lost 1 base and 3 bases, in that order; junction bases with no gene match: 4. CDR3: CASSLSKGATDTQYF. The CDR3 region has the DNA TGTGCCAGCAGCTTAAGCAAGGGGGCAACAGATACGCAGTATTTT.

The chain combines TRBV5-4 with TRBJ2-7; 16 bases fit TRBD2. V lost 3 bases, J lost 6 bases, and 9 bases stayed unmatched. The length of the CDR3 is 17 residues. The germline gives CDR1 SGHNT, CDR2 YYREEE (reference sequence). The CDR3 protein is CASSSGTSGRAFSEQYF. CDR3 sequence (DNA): TGTGCCAGCAGCTCCGGGACTAGCGGGAGGGCATTTTCCGAGCAGTACTTC.

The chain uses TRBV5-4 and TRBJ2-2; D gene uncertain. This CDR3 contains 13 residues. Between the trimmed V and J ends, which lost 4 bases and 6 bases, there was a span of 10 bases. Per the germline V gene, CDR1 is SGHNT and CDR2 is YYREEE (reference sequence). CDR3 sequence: CASSLVASGELFF. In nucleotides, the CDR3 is TGTGCCAGCAGCCTGGTGGCCTCCGGGGAGCTGTTTTTT.

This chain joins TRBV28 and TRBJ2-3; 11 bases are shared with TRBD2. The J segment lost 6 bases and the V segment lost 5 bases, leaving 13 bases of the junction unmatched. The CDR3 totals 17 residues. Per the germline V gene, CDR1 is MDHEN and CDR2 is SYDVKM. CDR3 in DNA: TGTGCCAGCAGTCCGGCGGGACTAGCGGCATCGGGGGATACGCAGTATTTT. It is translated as CASSPAGLAASGDTQYF.

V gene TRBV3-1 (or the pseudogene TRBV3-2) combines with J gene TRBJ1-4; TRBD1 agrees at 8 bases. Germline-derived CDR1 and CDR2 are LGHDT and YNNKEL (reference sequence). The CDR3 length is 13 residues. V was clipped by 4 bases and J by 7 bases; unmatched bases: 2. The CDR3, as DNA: TGTGCCAGCAGCCGGACAGGGATTGAAAAACTGTTTTTT. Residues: CASSRTGIEKLFF.

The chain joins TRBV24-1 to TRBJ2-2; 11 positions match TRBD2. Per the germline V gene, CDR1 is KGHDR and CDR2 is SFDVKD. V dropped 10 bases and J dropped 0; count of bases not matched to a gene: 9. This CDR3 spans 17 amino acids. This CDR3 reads CATSSPGLAANTGELFF. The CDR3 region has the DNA TGTGCCACTTCCTCTCCGGGACTAGCGGCGAACACCGGGGAGCTGTTTTTT.

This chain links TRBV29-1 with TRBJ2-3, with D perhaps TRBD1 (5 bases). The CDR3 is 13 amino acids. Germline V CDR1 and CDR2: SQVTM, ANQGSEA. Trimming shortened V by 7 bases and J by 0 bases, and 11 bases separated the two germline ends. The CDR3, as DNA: TGCAGCGCTGTGGCAGGGAGCACAGATACGCAGTATTTT. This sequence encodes CSAVAGSTDTQYF.

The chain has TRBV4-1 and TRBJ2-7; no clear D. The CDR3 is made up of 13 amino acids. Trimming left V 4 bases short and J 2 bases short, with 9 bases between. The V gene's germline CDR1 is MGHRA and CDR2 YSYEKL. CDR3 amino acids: CASSRVNPYEQYF. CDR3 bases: TGCGCCAGCAGCCGAGTTAACCCCTACGAGCAGTACTTC.

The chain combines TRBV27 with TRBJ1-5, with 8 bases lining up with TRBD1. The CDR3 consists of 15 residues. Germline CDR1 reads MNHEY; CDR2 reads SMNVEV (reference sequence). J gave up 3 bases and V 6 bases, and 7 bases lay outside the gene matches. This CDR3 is CASSQYRGVNQPQHF. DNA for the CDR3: TGTGCCAGCAGCCAATACAGGGGGGTCAATCAGCCCCAGCATTTT.

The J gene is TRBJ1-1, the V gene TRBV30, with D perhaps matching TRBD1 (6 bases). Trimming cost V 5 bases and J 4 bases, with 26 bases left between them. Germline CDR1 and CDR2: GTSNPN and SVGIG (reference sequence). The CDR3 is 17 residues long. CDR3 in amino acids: CAWAGRQVVRLTTEAFF. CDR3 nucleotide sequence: TGTGCCTGGGCGGGGCGACAGGTCGTCCGGTTGACCACTGAAGCTTTCTTT.

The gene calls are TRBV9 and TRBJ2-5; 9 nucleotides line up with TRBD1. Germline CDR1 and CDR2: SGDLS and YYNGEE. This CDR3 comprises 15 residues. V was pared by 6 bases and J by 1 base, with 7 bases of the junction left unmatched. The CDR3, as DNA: TGTGCCAGCACCACGGGACAGGGATCCCAAGAGACCCAGTACTTC. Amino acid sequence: CASTTGQGSQETQYF.

CDR3 nucleotide sequence: TGTGCCAGCAGTGCCGGAGGAGGGGGCGGTTTTGATGAGCAGTTCTTC. Residues: CASSAGGGGGFDEQFF. V gene TRBV6-1 combines with J gene TRBJ2-1, with D possibly being TRBD1 (7 bases). The CDR3 is 16 amino acids. Germline V gene data show CDR1 as MNHNS and CDR2 as SASEGT. Trimming cost V 4 bases and J 8 bases, with 21 bases left between them.

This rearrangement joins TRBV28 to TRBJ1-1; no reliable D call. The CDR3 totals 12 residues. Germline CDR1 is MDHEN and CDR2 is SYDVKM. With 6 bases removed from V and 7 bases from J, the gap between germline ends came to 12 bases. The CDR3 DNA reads TGTGCCAGCAGGGAGGAAGGTGGTGAAGCTTTCTTT. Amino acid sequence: CASREEGGEAFF.

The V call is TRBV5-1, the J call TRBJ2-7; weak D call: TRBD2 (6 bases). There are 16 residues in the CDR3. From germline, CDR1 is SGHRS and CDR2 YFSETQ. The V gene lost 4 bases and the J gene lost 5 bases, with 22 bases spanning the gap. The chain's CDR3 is CASSPQLRRGRNEQYF. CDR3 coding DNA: TGCGCCAGCAGCCCTCAGCTTAGGCGGGGTCGGAACGAGCAGTACTTC.

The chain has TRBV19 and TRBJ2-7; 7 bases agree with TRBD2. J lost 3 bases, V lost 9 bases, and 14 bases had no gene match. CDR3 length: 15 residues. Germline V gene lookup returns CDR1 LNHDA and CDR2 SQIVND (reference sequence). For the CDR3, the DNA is TGTGCCAGCCGGCTTAGCGCGGGAGCGAACTACGAGCAGTACTTC. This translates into CASRLSAGANYEQYF.

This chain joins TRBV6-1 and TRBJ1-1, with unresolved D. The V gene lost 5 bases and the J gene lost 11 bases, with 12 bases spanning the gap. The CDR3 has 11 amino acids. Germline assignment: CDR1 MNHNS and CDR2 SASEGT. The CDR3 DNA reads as TGTGCCAGCAGTCTGCCTAGTGCGGCTTTCTTT. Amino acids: CASSLPSAAFF.

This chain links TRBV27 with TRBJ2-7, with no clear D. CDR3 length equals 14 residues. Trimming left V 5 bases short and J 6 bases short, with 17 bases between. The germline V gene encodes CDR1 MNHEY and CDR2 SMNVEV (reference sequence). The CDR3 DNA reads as TGTGCCAGCAGTCCGCCTGAGGCGGTCGGCGAGCAGTACTTC. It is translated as CASSPPEAVGEQYF.

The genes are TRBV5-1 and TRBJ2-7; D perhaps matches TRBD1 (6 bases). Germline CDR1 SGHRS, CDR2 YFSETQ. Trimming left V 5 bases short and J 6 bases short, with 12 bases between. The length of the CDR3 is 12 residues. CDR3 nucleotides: TGCGCCAGCAGGGAAATACAGGGCGAGCAGTACTTC. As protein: CASREIQGEQYF. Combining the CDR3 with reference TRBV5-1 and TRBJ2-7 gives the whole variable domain KAGVTQTPRYLIKTRGQQVTLSCSPISGHRSVSWYQQTPGQGLQFLFEYFSETQRNKGNFPGRFSGRQFSNSRSEMNVSTLELGDSALYLCASREIQGEQYFGPGTRLTVT.

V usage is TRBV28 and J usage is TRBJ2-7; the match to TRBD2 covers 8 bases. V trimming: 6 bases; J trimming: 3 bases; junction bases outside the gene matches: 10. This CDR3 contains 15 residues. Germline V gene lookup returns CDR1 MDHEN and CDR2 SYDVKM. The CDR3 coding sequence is TGTGCCAGCAGCTCCTTGGCGGGAGGATACTACGAGCAGTACTTC. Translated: CASSSLAGGYYEQYF. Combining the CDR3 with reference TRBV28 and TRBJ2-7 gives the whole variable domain DVKVTQSSRYLVKRTGEKVFLECVQDMDHENMFWYRQDPGLGLRLIYFSYDVKMKEKGDIPEGYSVSREKKERFSLILESASTNQTSMYLCASSSLAGGYYEQYFGPGTRLTVT.

DNA of the CDR3: TGCGCCAGCAGCCCGAGACTAGCGGCGACGGGAAATGAGCAGTTCTTC. Translated, it gives CASSPRLAATGNEQFF. The chain carries TRBV5-1 and TRBJ2-1; 9 positions agree with TRBD2. Germline V gives CDR1 SGHRS, CDR2 YFSETQ. V lost 4 bases and J lost 7; bases outside the gene matches: 12. The CDR3 sequence is 16 residues long.